Following are 32 T cell receptor beta chains from one sample sequenced in a study of T-cell memory formation after mild COVID-19. TCRdb redid the calling of the 5' RACE reads with MiXCR, one entry per CDR3 protein. The table lists some 350,000 distinct CDR3 sequences, under 15% of them singletons. The sequencing input was PBMCs or a T cell subset sorted from them (not recorded which). The receptors shown here come from a young man who had mild COVID-19 (a few samples of this study predate the infection). Cell type and time point are not known.

There are a few counts of this clonotype. The chain joins TRBV11-2 to TRBJ2-3; D is ambiguous. CDR1 is SGHAT and CDR2 is FQNNGV in the germline V gene. The CDR3 contains 13 residues. The ends were cut back, 4 bases at V and 6 bases at J, with 11 bases in the middle. CDR3: CASSSAVVDTQYF. The CDR3 DNA reads TGTGCCAGCAGCTCGGCGGTCGTCGATACGCAGTATTTT.

This clonotype appeared many times. The chain employs TRBV12-3 or TRBV12-4 and TRBJ2-2, with D maybe TRBD2 (6 bases). Trimming left V 1 base short and J 6 bases short, with 9 bases between. The CDR3 runs to 14 residues. The CDR3 is CASSLEGGAGELFF. CDR3 DNA: TGTGCCAGCAGTTTAGAGGGAGGTGCCGGGGAGCTGTTTTTT.

The V gene is TRBV6-6, the J gene TRBJ2-3, with 11 bases that match TRBD2. V trimming: 4 bases; J trimming: 2 bases; junction bases outside the gene matches: 5. Germline loops: CDR1 MNHNY, CDR2 SVGAGI (reference sequence). The CDR3 length is 16 residues. The CDR3 region has the DNA TGTGCCAGCAGTTGGAGTAGCGGGGGGGCCACAGATACGCAGTATTTT. Protein: CASSWSSGGATDTQYF.

This clonotype was counted only a few times. This chain links TRBV4-1 with TRBJ1-6, with D tentatively TRBD1 (5 bases). This CDR3 has 16 residues. The V and J ends lost 0 bases and 4 bases respectively, with 10 bases between them. CDR1 MGHRA and CDR2 YSYEKL come from the germline V gene. The DNA for the CDR3 is TGCGCCAGCAGCCAAGATCTTACAGGTTATAATTCACCCCTCCACTTT. Its translation: CASSQDLTGYNSPLHF.

This clonotype was counted between two and nine times. The CDR3 nucleotides read TGTGCCAGCAGCCCAGGGGACAGGGGGGAGAGGAATGAGCAGTTCTTC. It translates to CASSPGDRGERNEQFF. The V and J genes are TRBV7-7 and TRBJ2-1; 11 positions match TRBD1. The V segment lost 5 bases and the J segment 7 bases; nucleotides outside the gene matches: 10. This CDR3 comprises 16 residues. Per the germline V gene, CDR1 is SSHAT and CDR2 is FNYEAQ (reference sequence).

J is TRBJ2-7 and V is TRBV20-1; no reliable D call. Trimming took off 5 bases at V and 0 bases at J, with 17 bases between the two ends. Germline V gene sequence: CDR1 DFQATT, CDR2 SNEGSKA (reference sequence). The CDR3 totals 15 residues. This chain's CDR3 is CSASAIRPSSYEQYV. As DNA, the CDR3 is TGCAGTGCTTCCGCCATCAGGCCCAGCTCCTACGAGCAGTACGTC.

This clonotype turned up a few times. The CDR3 DNA reads TGCAGCGTTATACAGGGGGCTACAGATACGCAGTATTTT. Protein sequence: CSVIQGATDTQYF. The rearrangement joins TRBV29-1 to TRBJ2-3; 9 bases agree with TRBD1. Germline values: CDR1 SQVTM, CDR2 ANQGSEA. The CDR3 is 13 residues long. The V segment lost 5 bases and the J segment 3 bases; nucleotides outside the gene matches: 3.

The rearrangement joins TRBV7-2 to TRBJ1-2, with D perhaps matching TRBD1 (5 bases). The V and J ends lost 5 bases and 8 bases respectively, with 18 bases between them. The CDR3 loop spans 14 amino acids. Germline V gene lookup returns CDR1 SGHTA and CDR2 FQGNSA. Here the CDR3 reads CASSPSGPPGGYTF. CDR3 sequence (DNA): TGTGCCAGCAGCCCGTCAGGGCCCCCTGGGGGCTACACCTTC. The variable domain in full, with the rest retrieved from reference TRBV7-2 and TRBJ1-2, is GAGVSQSPSNKVTEKGKDVELRCDPISGHTALYWYRQSLGQGLEFLIYFQGNSAPDKSGLPSDRFSAERTGGSVSTLTIQRTQQEDSAVYLCASSPSGPPGGYTFGSGTRLTVV.

The gene calls are TRBV7-9 and TRBJ2-2; D may be TRBD2 (6 bases). CDR1 and CDR2 from the germline V gene are SEHNR and FQNEAQ (reference sequence). CDR3 length equals 16 residues. V lost 2 bases to trimming and J lost 5 bases, with 15 bases between them. CDR3 loop: CASSLPPGLQTGELFF. The DNA of the CDR3 is TGTGCCAGCAGCTTACCTCCGGGACTCCAAACCGGGGAGCTGTTTTTT. Variable domain in full (rest from reference TRBV7-9 and TRBJ2-2): DTGVSQNPRHKITKRGQNVTFRCDPISEHNRLYWYRQTLGQGPEFLTYFQNEAQLEKSRLLSDRFSAERPKGSFSTLEIQRTEQGDSAMYLCASSLPPGLQTGELFFGEGSRLTVL.

This clonotype was counted between two and nine times. CDR3 residues: CASSFYRGRTEAFF. The CDR3 nucleotides read TGTGCCAGCAGTTTTTATCGGGGTCGTACTGAAGCTTTCTTT. The chain joins TRBV27 to TRBJ1-1; D gene unclear. CDR3 length: 14 residues. With 3 bases removed from V and 5 bases from J, the gap between germline ends came to 13 bases. Germline CDR1 and CDR2: MNHEY and SMNVEV (reference sequence).

This clonotype showed up many times. The V and J genes are TRBV5-1 and TRBJ2-2; 8 bases match TRBD2. The CDR3 is 15 residues long. J was trimmed by 3 bases and V by 2 bases; bases with no gene match: 3. Germline V gene data show CDR1 as SGHRS and CDR2 as YFSETQ. The CDR3, as DNA: TGCGCCAGCAGCTTTTCCGGGAGGGACACCGGGGAGCTGTTTTTT. Its protein product is CASSFSGRDTGELFF.

This clonotype showed up just a few times. The genes are TRBV20-1 and TRBJ2-6; 8 nucleotides agree with TRBD2. Germline V CDR1 and CDR2: DFQATT, SNEGSKA (reference sequence). This CDR3 has 14 amino acids. V was clipped by 6 bases and J by 2 bases; unmatched bases: 3. CDR3 nucleotides: TGCAGTGCCTCGGGGGGGCCTGGGGCCAACGTCCTGACTTTC. It specifies CSASGGPGANVLTF.

In its sample, this clonotype was seen a few times. The CDR3, as DNA: TGTGCCAGCAGTTACCCCGACAGGCGAAGCTCCTACGAGCAGTACGTC. It encodes CASSYPDRRSSYEQYV. The chain has TRBV6-5 and TRBJ2-7; D may be TRBD1 (6 bases). Germline V CDR1 and CDR2: MNHEY, SVGAGI. The CDR3 extends over 16 amino acids. V was pared by 2 bases and J by 0 bases, with 14 bases between.

This clonotype was seen a few times. V usage is TRBV7-9 and J usage is TRBJ2-3, with D perhaps matching TRBD1 (5 bases). This CDR3 is 13 amino acids long. Germline CDR1 reads SEHNR; CDR2 reads FQNEAQ (reference sequence). The V end lost 3 bases, the J end lost 6 bases, and 10 bases lay between the germline ends. This CDR3 is CASSLDIGDTQYF. The DNA of the CDR3 is TGTGCCAGCAGCTTGGACATCGGTGATACGCAGTATTTT.

A few counts support this clonotype. The V call is TRBV4-1, the J call TRBJ2-4, with 7 bases fitting TRBD1. With V trimmed by 0 bases and J by 6 bases, 8 bases remained unmatched. The CDR3 covers 16 residues. Germline assignment: CDR1 MGHRA and CDR2 YSYEKL. The CDR3 reads CASSQEGLQGSNIQYF. As DNA, the CDR3 is TGCGCCAGCAGCCAAGAAGGATTACAGGGGTCAAACATTCAGTACTTC.

This clonotype was seen repeatedly, ten times or more. The J gene is TRBJ2-7, the V gene TRBV7-2, with TRBD1 identical over 7 bases. The CDR3 runs 13 residues. Trimming cost V 1 base and J 5 bases; bases outside gene matches: 2. CDR1 SGHTA and CDR2 FQGNSA come from the germline V gene. The CDR3 sequence is CASSLGQGDEQYF. The CDR3 coding sequence is TGTGCCAGCAGCTTAGGACAGGGAGACGAGCAGTACTTC.

The rearrangement links TRBV15 to TRBJ2-1, with D uncertain. Trimming left V 4 bases short and J 6 bases short, with 7 bases between. Germline V gene sequence: CDR1 LNHNV, CDR2 YYDKDF (reference sequence). This CDR3 is 12 amino acids long. DNA for the CDR3: TGTGCCACCAGCATACTGCCCAATGAGCAGTTCTTC. As protein: CATSILPNEQFF.

This clonotype was seen at least ten times. This chain links TRBV7-7 with TRBJ2-5; TRBD1 or TRBD2 may be the D gene (5 bases each). Germline V gene data show CDR1 as SSHAT and CDR2 as FNYEAQ (reference sequence). The germline V and J ends were trimmed by 0 bases and 5 bases, with 7 bases remaining between them. This CDR3 contains 13 residues. The chain's CDR3 is CASSLAGAETQYF. The CDR3 region has the DNA TGTGCCAGCAGCTTAGCCGGGGCGGAGACCCAGTACTTC.

This clonotype has a count of ten or more. The chain has TRBV7-3 and TRBJ1-2; D is ambiguous. Deletions cut 2 bases from V and 4 bases from J, with 8 bases between. This CDR3 comprises 13 residues. Germline V gene lookup returns CDR1 SGHTA and CDR2 FQGTGA. The CDR3 DNA is TGTGCCAGCAGCTTAGAGGGTGGCTATGGCTACACCTTC. Protein product: CASSLEGGYGYTF.

V usage is TRBV7-2 and J usage is TRBJ1-1; 7 bases fit TRBD1. Losses at the gene ends were 1 base for V and 3 bases for J; bases not matched to a gene: 5. CDR3 length: 15 amino acids. Germline CDR1 is SGHTA and CDR2 is FQGNSA. In DNA, the CDR3 is TGTGCCAGCAGCTTAGGGGAGGGGGCTGACACTGAAGCTTTCTTT. Its translation: CASSLGEGADTEAFF.

This chain uses TRBV29-1 with TRBJ1-2, with TRBD1 as a possible D gene (5 bases). The V end was cut by 6 bases, the J end by 0 bases, with 11 bases between. Germline CDR1 SQVTM, CDR2 ANQGSEA. The CDR3 is 13 residues long. In nucleotides, the CDR3 is TGCAGCGTGGCGACGGGGCCTAACTATGGCTACACCTTC. Translated, it gives CSVATGPNYGYTF.

This clonotype was seen only a few times. V and J are TRBV3-1 and TRBJ2-5; 10 bases line up with TRBD1. Germline CDR1 reads LGHDT; CDR2 reads YNNKEL (reference sequence). The V gene end was trimmed by 4 bases and the J gene end by 5 bases; junction bases not matched to a gene: 10. The CDR3 covers 16 residues. CDR3 protein: CASSRRIGTGVETQYF. In DNA, the CDR3 is TGTGCCAGCAGCCGGCGCATCGGGACAGGGGTGGAGACCCAGTACTTC.

The V gene is TRBV5-1, the J gene TRBJ1-2; D is unclear. Germline CDR1 is SGHRS and CDR2 is YFSETQ. The CDR3 spans 14 residues. V was trimmed by 5 bases and J by 1 base, leaving 12 bases between them. The CDR3 loop is CASRTDQLNYGYTF. For the CDR3, the DNA is TGCGCCAGCAGGACGGACCAGCTTAACTATGGCTACACCTTC.

The chain couples TRBV7-2 to TRBJ2-3, with TRBD2 as a possible D gene (6 bases). Germline V gene data show CDR1 as SGHTA and CDR2 as FQGNSA. V gave up 6 bases and J gave up 1 base, with 8 bases separating them. The length of the CDR3 is 13 residues. This CDR3 is CASRSSGTDTQYF. As DNA, the CDR3 is TGTGCCAGCAGGTCTAGCGGCACAGATACGCAGTATTTT.

This clonotype came up a few times. The chain combines TRBV7-9 with TRBJ2-7; D perhaps matches TRBD1 (5 bases). CDR3 size: 14 residues. Trimming removed 7 bases from V and 0 bases from J, with 13 bases in between. In germline, CDR1 is SEHNR, CDR2 FQNEAQ (reference sequence). CDR3 region: CASTPSDSSYEQYF. The CDR3 bases are TGTGCCAGCACCCCCTCCGACAGCTCCTACGAGCAGTACTTC.

In this sample, this clonotype turned up many times. This chain connects TRBV7-8 to TRBJ2-2, with D perhaps given as TRBD1 or TRBD2 (6 bases each). In germline, CDR1 is SGHVS, CDR2 FQNEAQ. There are 15 residues in the CDR3. V was shortened by 0 bases and J by 3 bases, with 8 bases between the two germline ends. CDR3 DNA: TGTGCCAGCAGCTTAGCGGGGGGCGACACCGGGGAGCTGTTTTTT. It is translated as CASSLAGGDTGELFF.

The gene calls are TRBV5-5 and TRBJ2-7, with no clear D. V was cut by 1 base and J by 1 base, with 9 bases left in between. The CDR3 sequence is 14 residues long. From germline, CDR1 is SGHKS and CDR2 YYEKEE (reference sequence). CDR3 residues: CASSLLSASYEQYV. CDR3 DNA: TGTGCCAGCAGCTTGTTGTCTGCATCCTACGAGCAGTACGTC.

This clonotype has a handful of counts. CDR3 loop: CASRQGGDEQYF. The CDR3 DNA reads TGTGCCAGTCGGCAGGGGGGCGACGAGCAGTACTTC. This sequence joins TRBV25-1 and TRBJ2-7; tentatively, D is TRBD1 (7 bases). Trimming removed 9 bases from V and 5 bases from J, with 14 bases in between. The CDR3 spans 12 residues. Germline assignment: CDR1 MGHDK and CDR2 SYGVNS.

This clonotype came up many times. The rearrangement joins TRBV5-1 to TRBJ2-3; 7 nucleotides agree with TRBD1. The CDR3 is made up of 14 amino acids. Losses at the gene ends were 1 base for V and 3 bases for J; bases not matched to a gene: 2. The germline V gene encodes CDR1 SGHRS and CDR2 YFSETQ. The CDR3 spells CASSLQGETDTQYF. CDR3 DNA sequence: TGCGCCAGCAGCTTGCAGGGGGAGACAGATACGCAGTATTTT. Full variable domain (missing parts from reference TRBV5-1 and TRBJ2-3): KAGVTQTPRYLIKTRGQQVTLSCSPISGHRSVSWYQQTPGQGLQFLFEYFSETQRNKGNFPGRFSGRQFSNSRSEMNVSTLELGDSALYLCASSLQGETDTQYFGPGTRLTVL.

The J gene is TRBJ2-5, the V gene TRBV6-2 or TRBV6-3; maybe TRBD2 (5 bases). This CDR3 is 14 amino acids long. V gave up 7 bases and J gave up 5 bases, with 17 bases separating them. Germline CDR1 is MNHEY and CDR2 is SVGEGT. The CDR3 DNA follows: TGTGCCAGCACCCGACCCGGCGGCGGGGAGACCCAGTACTTC. It codes for CASTRPGGGETQYF.

The CDR3 bases are TGTGCCAGCAGCCCTGATGCCCCAAACCCTGGAAACACCATATATTTT. Translated: CASSPDAPNPGNTIYF. The chain carries TRBV7-3 and TRBJ1-3; D remains ambiguous. V lost 5 bases to trimming and J lost 2 bases, with 16 bases between them. Germline V gives CDR1 SGHTA, CDR2 FQGTGA. This CDR3 comprises 16 residues. Full variable domain (outside the CDR3, taken from reference TRBV7-3 and TRBJ1-3): GAGVSQTPSNKVTEKGKYVELRCDPISGHTALYWYRQSLGQGPEFLIYFQGTGAADDSGLPNDRFFAVRPEGSVSTLKIQRTERGDSAVYLCASSPDAPNPGNTIYFGEGSWLTVV.

The table lists this clonotype with a few counts. The chain combines TRBV2 with TRBJ2-7; possibly TRBD2 for D (5 bases). The CDR3 is 15 amino acids. CDR1 SNHLY and CDR2 FYNNEI come from the germline V gene. The CDR3: CASSEAGIRAYEQYV. The DNA of the CDR3 is TGTGCCAGCAGCGAAGCCGGGATAAGGGCCTACGAGCAGTACGTC.